Below, 21 T cell receptor beta chains from the same sample are listed, as sequenced in a study of cytotoxic CD8 clonotypes in ibrutinib-treated CLL. Data came from immunoSEQ multiplex PCR; TCRdb stores just in-frame clones and leaves some out. The sample shows about 140,000 clones, about 91% of them seen only once. The sequencing used PBMCs, collected after 12 months of ibrutinib treatment. These TCRs come from a human donor with chronic lymphocytic leukemia.

The chain is built from TRBV19 and TRBJ1-5; the D gene is possibly TRBD1 (5 bases). Trimming pared 7 bases from V and 4 bases from J, leaving 11 bases between. This CDR3 is built from 13 residues. Germline CDR1 and CDR2: LNHDA and SQIVND (reference sequence). The chain's CDR3 is CASTGTVNQPQHF. The DNA of the CDR3 is TGTGCCAGTACTGGGACGGTGAATCAGCCCCAGCATTTT. Drawing the rest from reference TRBV19 and TRBJ1-5, the complete variable domain is DGGITQSPKYLFRKEGQNVTLSCEQNLNHDAMYWYRQDPGQGLRLIYYSQIVNDFQKGDIAEGYSVSREKKESFPLTVTSAQKNPTAFYLCASTGTVNQPQHFGDGTRLSIL.

V is TRBV29-1 and J is TRBJ2-7, with 7 nucleotides matching TRBD1. Germline-derived CDR1 and CDR2 are SQVTM and ANQGSEA. With V trimmed by 3 bases and J by 3 bases, 2 bases remained unmatched. The CDR3 spans 12 residues. This CDR3 reads CSVERQGYEQYF. The CDR3 DNA is TGCAGCGTTGAGAGACAGGGCTACGAGCAGTACTTC.

The chain joins TRBV15 to TRBJ2-3; the D is unclear. CDR3 length: 13 residues. Germline CDR1 reads LNHNV; CDR2 reads YYDKDF (reference sequence). V dropped 8 bases and J dropped 0 bases, with 9 bases sitting between them. In nucleotides, the CDR3 is TGTGCCACCCGGACGGCTAGCACAGATACGCAGTATTTT. Amino acids: CATRTASTDTQYF.

This clone turned up a few times. V gene TRBV28 combines with J gene TRBJ2-3, with 7 bases aligning to TRBD2. This CDR3 has 16 residues. V gave up 6 bases and J gave up 2 bases; unmatched junction bases: 11. Germline V gene sequence: CDR1 MDHEN, CDR2 SYDVKM. Here the CDR3 DNA reads TGTGCCAGCAGCATTCCCCCAGCGGGACCCACAGATACGCAGTATTTT. The encoded protein is CASSIPPAGPTDTQYF.

J is TRBJ2-2 and V is TRBV27, with a tentative D call TRBD2 (6 bases). Per the germline V gene, CDR1 is MNHEY and CDR2 is SMNVEV (reference sequence). V was cut by 0 bases and J by 2 bases, with 7 bases left in between. The CDR3 has 15 amino acids. CDR3 nucleotide sequence: TGTGCCAGCAGTTTATCCGGGGGAAACACCGGGGAGCTGTTTTTT. It yields the protein CASSLSGGNTGELFF.

As for this clone: Other DNA sequences of this sample code for an identical CDR3. The V gene is TRBV19, the J gene TRBJ2-2; D not resolved. V lost 3 bases to trimming and J lost 3 bases, with 8 bases between them. Germline V gives CDR1 LNHDA, CDR2 SQIVND (reference sequence). The CDR3 contains 14 residues. The CDR3 DNA follows: TGTGCCAGTAGTATGGGCCAGGACACCGGGGAGCTGTTTTTT. This codes for CASSMGQDTGELFF.

This sequence joins TRBV27 and TRBJ2-7; maybe TRBD2 (6 bases). The CDR3 spans 14 residues. Per germline, CDR1 MNHEY and CDR2 SMNVEV (reference sequence). Trimming shortened V by 6 bases and J by 1 base, and 13 bases separated the two germline ends. The CDR3 nucleotides read TGTGCCAGCAGGGGAGCGGGTCTTTCCTACGAGCAGTACTTC. It is translated as CASRGAGLSYEQYF.

The chain couples TRBV7-9 to TRBJ2-2; D tentatively fits TRBD1 or TRBD2 (6 bases each). CDR1 SEHNR and CDR2 FQNEAQ come from the germline V gene (reference sequence). V gave up 2 bases and J gave up 7 bases, with 14 bases separating them. This CDR3 is built from 15 residues. CDR3 DNA sequence: TGTGCCAGCAGCTTATCGTCGGGGGCTGTCGGGGAGCTGTTTTTT. Protein sequence: CASSLSSGAVGELFF.

The chain employs TRBV5-1 and TRBJ2-7, with 10 bases matching TRBD2. The CDR3 has 14 residues. J lost 3 bases, V lost 5 bases, and 5 bases had no gene match. Germline loops: CDR1 SGHRS, CDR2 YFSETQ. In DNA, the CDR3 is TGCGCCAGCAGAACTAGCGGGATTTTCTACGAGCAGTACTTC. The encoded protein is CASRTSGIFYEQYF.

The chain links TRBV29-1 to TRBJ1-1; the D is unclear. Germline CDR1 reads SQVTM; CDR2 reads ANQGSEA. There are 10 residues in the CDR3. Trimming shortened V by 5 bases and J by 5 bases, and 6 bases separated the two germline ends. The CDR3: CSVSGTEAFF. CDR3 coding DNA: TGCAGCGTTTCGGGGACTGAAGCTTTCTTT.

This chain connects TRBV29-1 to TRBJ1-1, with a weak D call TRBD1 (5 bases). CDR3 size: 16 residues. Between the trimmed V and J ends, which lost 1 base and 1 base, there was a span of 16 bases. Per the germline V gene, CDR1 is SQVTM and CDR2 is ANQGSEA. The CDR3 nucleotides are TGCAGCGTTGAAGGGAGTAGGGGCCAATCGAACACTGAAGCTTTCTTT. Its protein product is CSVEGSRGQSNTEAFF.

As DNA, the CDR3 is TGTGCCTGGAGCCACCCGGGGGCCACTGGAAACACCATATATTTT. This translates into CAWSHPGATGNTIYF. The chain recombines TRBV30 with TRBJ1-3, with D maybe TRBD1 (6 bases). The CDR3 has 15 amino acids. Germline CDR1 and CDR2: GTSNPN and SVGIG (reference sequence). Trimming removed 3 bases from V and 2 bases from J, with 14 bases in between.

This clone showed up just once. The chain links TRBV20-1 to TRBJ2-3, with D possibly being TRBD1 or TRBD2 (6 bases each). This CDR3 region has 11 residues. Germline loops: CDR1 DFQATT, CDR2 SNEGSKA (reference sequence). The V gene lost 4 bases and the J gene lost 8 bases, with 10 bases spanning the gap. CDR3 loop: CSAMEGVTQYF. The CDR3 coding sequence is TGCAGTGCTATGGAGGGGGTTACGCAGTATTTT.

The chain combines TRBV28 with TRBJ2-7, with unresolved D. Germline V gene sequence: CDR1 MDHEN, CDR2 SYDVKM. CDR3 length: 12 amino acids. V lost 8 bases and J 7 bases, leaving 15 bases between the germline ends. CDR3 loop: CASGNPFGEQYF. The CDR3 DNA reads as TGTGCCAGCGGGAATCCCTTCGGAGAGCAGTACTTC.

The chain links TRBV19 to TRBJ2-6; no definite D call. The CDR3 length is 15 residues. CDR1 LNHDA and CDR2 SQIVND come from the germline V gene (reference sequence). The V end lost 3 bases, the J end lost 0 bases, and 6 bases lay between the germline ends. This CDR3 is CASSIKGSGANVLTF. Written as DNA, the CDR3 is TGTGCCAGTAGTATCAAGGGCTCTGGGGCCAACGTCCTGACTTTC.

This clone was detected only once. The chain links TRBV4-1 to TRBJ2-6; maybe TRBD2 (6 bases). V was trimmed by 4 bases and J by 3 bases, leaving 16 bases between them. The germline gives CDR1 MGHRA, CDR2 YSYEKL. The CDR3 runs to 17 residues. Here the CDR3 DNA reads TGCGCCAGCAGCCTGGGGGAGGTAGTCTTTGGGGCCAACGTCCTGACTTTC. Translated: CASSLGEVVFGANVLTF.

V is TRBV7-9 and J is TRBJ2-3, with 10 bases identical to TRBD1. Germline loops: CDR1 SEHNR, CDR2 FQNEAQ (reference sequence). The CDR3 contains 17 residues. J was trimmed by 0 bases and V by 5 bases; bases with no gene match: 8. The CDR3 region has the DNA TGTGCCAGCAGCCACCTAGGGGGACAGGGGAGCACAGATACGCAGTATTTT. The encoded protein is CASSHLGGQGSTDTQYF.

The chain recombines TRBV2 with TRBJ1-4; D unclear. Between the trimmed V and J ends, which lost 7 bases and 4 bases, there was a span of 10 bases. This CDR3 has 13 residues. Germline V gives CDR1 SNHLY, CDR2 FYNNEI. The CDR3 loop reads CASKKAINEKLFF. CDR3 nucleotides: TGTGCCAGCAAGAAGGCTATTAATGAAAAACTGTTTTTT.

The CDR3 coding sequence is TGCGCCAGCAGTCATCCGTCGGGACGAAGGTTCTTC. Translation: CASSHPSGRRFF. The rearrangement joins TRBV23-1 to TRBJ2-1; the D call may be TRBD1 or TRBD2 (5 bases each). TRBV23-1 is an ORF; its function is uncertain. The CDR3 has 12 residues. V dropped 3 bases and J dropped 15 bases, with 15 bases sitting between them.

The chain recombines TRBV6-5 with TRBJ1-2; 8 bases fit TRBD1. There are 15 residues in the CDR3. The germline V gene has CDR1 MNHEY and CDR2 SVGAGI. V lost 6 bases, J lost 5 bases, and 11 bases stayed unmatched. CDR3 sequence (DNA): TGTGCCAGCAGAAGAGCCTTGGACAGGGATTATGGCTACACCTTC. It codes for CASRRALDRDYGYTF.

The V gene is TRBV29-1, the J gene TRBJ2-7; possible D gene TRBD2, 5 bases. The V and J ends lost 2 bases and 4 bases respectively, with 9 bases between them. Germline CDR1 reads SQVTM; CDR2 reads ANQGSEA. The CDR3 runs 12 residues. The CDR3 sequence: CSVESSGYEQYF. DNA for the CDR3: TGCAGCGTTGAATCGTCGGGATACGAGCAGTACTTC.